Here is one T cell receptor beta chain with its context. In germline, CDR1 is SEHNR, CDR2 FQNEAQ (reference sequence). The V end was cut by 5 bases, the J end by 3 bases, with 17 bases between. The CDR3 has 15 residues. The sample originates from a study of blood T cell repertoires in COVID-19. Study information: Sites in the United States, Italy and Spain provided acute and convalescent COVID-19 samples. PBMCs, B-cell-depleted T cells, or T cells provided the cDNA or gDNA that made up the material.

Per the original data handling: Counts of nucleated cells, estimated from reference gene primer amplification, were obtained. Data came from immunoSEQ multiplex PCR; TCRdb stores just in-frame clones and leaves some out. D and trimming come from the DNA, and the V and J calls and clone size come from that table. The data contain about 250,000 clones, roughly 80% of them singletons. This TCR was sampled from an elderly man with acute or convalescent COVID-19. The V call is TRBV7-9, the J call TRBJ2-7; D perhaps matches TRBD1 (5 bases). Sequencing was performed on peripheral blood. Here the CDR3 DNA reads TGTGCCAGCAGCCCCCGACAGAGTAGAAGCTACGAGCAGTACTTC. It translates to CASSPRQSRSYEQYF.